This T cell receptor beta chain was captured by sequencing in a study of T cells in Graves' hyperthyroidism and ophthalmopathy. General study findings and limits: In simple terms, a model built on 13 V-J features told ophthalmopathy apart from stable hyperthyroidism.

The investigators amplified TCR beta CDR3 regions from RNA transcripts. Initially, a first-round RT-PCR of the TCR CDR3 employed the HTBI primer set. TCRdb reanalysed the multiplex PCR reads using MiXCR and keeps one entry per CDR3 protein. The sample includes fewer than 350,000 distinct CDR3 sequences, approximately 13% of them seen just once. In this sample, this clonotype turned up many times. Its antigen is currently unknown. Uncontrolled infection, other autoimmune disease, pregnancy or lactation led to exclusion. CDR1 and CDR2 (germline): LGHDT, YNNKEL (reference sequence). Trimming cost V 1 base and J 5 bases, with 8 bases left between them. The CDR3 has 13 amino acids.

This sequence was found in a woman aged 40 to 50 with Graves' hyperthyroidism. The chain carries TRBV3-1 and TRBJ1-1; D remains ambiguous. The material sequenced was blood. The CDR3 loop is CASSQVRETEAFF. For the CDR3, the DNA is TGTGCCAGCAGCCAAGTTAGGGAGACTGAAGCTTTCTTT.